This entry describes one T cell receptor (beta chain). The data originate from a study of chemoradiotherapy in HPV16-positive cancers. Whole-study context: Functional T-cell assays on two HPV16-positive patients' cells defined candidate HPV-specific clones and common TCR motifs.

Sequencing used immunoSEQ multiplex PCR; TCRdb keeps in-frame clones, though not all of them. The table has approximately 30,000 clones, 88% seen once. Germline assignment: CDR1 MNHEY and CDR2 SVGAGI. V lost 6 bases, J lost 0 bases, and 11 bases lay in between. The CDR3 is 15 residues long. J is TRBJ1-4 and V is TRBV6-5; D not resolved. The sequence derives from a human donor with HPV-associated anogenital cancer. Sequenced here: blood, sampled from a patient who underwent chemoradiotherapy. In DNA, the CDR3 is TGTGCCAGCAGGTCGCCTCACGCAACTAATGAAAAACTGTTTTTT. It is translated as CASRSPHATNEKLFF.